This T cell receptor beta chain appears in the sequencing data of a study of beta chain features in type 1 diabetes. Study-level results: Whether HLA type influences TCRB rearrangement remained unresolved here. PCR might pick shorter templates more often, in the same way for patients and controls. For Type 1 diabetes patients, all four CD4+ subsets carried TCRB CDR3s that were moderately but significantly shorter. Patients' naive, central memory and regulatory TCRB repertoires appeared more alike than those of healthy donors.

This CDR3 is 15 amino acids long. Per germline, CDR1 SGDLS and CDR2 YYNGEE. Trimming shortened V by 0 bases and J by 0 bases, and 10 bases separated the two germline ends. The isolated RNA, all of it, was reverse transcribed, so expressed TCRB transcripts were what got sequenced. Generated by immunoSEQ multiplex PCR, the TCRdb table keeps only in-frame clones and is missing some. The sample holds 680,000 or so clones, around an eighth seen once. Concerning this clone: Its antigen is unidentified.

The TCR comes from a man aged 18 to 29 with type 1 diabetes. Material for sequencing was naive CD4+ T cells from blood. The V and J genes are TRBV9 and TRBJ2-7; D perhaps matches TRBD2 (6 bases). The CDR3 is CASSVGGAASYEQYF. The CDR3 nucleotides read TGTGCCAGCAGCGTAGGCGGGGCGGCCTCCTACGAGCAGTACTTC.